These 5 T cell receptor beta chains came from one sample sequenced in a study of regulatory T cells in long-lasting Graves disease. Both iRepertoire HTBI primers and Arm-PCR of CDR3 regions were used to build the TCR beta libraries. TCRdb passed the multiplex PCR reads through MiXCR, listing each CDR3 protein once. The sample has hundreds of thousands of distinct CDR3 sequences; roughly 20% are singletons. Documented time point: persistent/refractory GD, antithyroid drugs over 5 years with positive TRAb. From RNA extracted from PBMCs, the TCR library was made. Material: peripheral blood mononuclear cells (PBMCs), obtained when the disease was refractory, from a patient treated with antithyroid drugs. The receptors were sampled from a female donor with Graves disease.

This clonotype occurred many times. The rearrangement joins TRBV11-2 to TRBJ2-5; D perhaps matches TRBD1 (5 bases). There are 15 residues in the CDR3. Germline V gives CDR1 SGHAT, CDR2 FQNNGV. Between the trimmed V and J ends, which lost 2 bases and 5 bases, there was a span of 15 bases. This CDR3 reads CASSLQAGKGETQYF. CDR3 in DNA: TGTGCCAGCAGCTTACAGGCAGGGAAGGGGGAGACCCAGTACTTC. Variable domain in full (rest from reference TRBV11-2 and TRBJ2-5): EAGVAQSPRYKIIEKRQSVAFWCNPISGHATLYWYQQILGQGPKLLIQFQNNGVVDDSQLPKDRFSAERLKGVDSTLKIQPAKLEDSAVYLCASSLQAGKGETQYFGPGTRLLVL.

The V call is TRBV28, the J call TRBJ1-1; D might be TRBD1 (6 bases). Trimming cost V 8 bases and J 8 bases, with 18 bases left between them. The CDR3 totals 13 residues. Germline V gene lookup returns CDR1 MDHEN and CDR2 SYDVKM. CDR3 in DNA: TGTGCCAGCTACACCCTGAAGGGGGGGGAAGCTTTCTTT. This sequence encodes CASYTLKGGEAFF.

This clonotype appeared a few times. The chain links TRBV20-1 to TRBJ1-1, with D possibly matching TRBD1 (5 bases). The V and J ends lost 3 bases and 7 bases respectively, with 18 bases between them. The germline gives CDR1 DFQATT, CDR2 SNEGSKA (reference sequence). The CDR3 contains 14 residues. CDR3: CSARARGGFIEAFF. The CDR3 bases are TGCAGTGCTAGGGCCCGCGGGGGGTTTATTGAAGCTTTCTTT.

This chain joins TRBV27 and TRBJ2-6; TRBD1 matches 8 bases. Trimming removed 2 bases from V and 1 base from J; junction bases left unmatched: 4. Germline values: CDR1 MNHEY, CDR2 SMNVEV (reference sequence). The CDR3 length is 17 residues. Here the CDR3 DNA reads TGTGCCAGCAGTTTAAGAACAGGGGGTTCTGGGGCCAACGTCCTGACTTTC. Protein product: CASSLRTGGSGANVLTF.

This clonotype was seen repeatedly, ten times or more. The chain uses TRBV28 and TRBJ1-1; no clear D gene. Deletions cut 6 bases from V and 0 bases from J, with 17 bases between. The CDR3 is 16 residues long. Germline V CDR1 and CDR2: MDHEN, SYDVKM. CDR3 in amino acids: CASSPRDGIMNTEAFF. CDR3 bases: TGTGCCAGCAGCCCCCGAGACGGAATTATGAACACTGAAGCTTTCTTT.